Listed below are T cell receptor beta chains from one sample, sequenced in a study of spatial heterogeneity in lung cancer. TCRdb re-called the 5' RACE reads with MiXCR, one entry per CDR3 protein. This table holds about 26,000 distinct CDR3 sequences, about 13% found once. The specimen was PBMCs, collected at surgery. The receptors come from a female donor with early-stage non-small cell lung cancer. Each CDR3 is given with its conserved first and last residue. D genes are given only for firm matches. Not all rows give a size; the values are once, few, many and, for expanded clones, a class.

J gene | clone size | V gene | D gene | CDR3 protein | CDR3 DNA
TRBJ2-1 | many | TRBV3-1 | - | CASTYPRFF | TGTGCCAGCACCTACCCGCGGTTCTTC
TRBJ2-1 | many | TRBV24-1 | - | CAKRQNLACEQFF | TGTGCCAAACGACAGAACTTGGCATGCGAGCAGTTCTTC
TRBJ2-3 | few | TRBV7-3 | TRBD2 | CASSQLAGFTDTQYF | TGTGCCAGCAGCCAACTAGCGGGTTTCACAGATACGCAGTATTTT
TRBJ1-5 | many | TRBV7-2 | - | CASSLGRQTNQPQHF | TGTGCCAGCAGCTTGGGGAGGCAGACCAATCAGCCCCAGCATTTT
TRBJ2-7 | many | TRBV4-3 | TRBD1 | CASSQYRGGYEQYF | TGCGCCAGCAGCCAGTACAGGGGTGGGTACGAGCAGTACTTC
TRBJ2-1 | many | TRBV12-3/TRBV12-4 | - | CASSLPFNEQFF | TGTGCCAGCAGTTTACCCTTCAATGAGCAGTTCTTC
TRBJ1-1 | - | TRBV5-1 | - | CASSFGGYIEAFF | TGCGCCAGCAGCTTCGGGGGCTACATTGAAGCTTTCTTT
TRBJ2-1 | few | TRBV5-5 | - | CASSLTLDEQFF | TGTGCCAGCAGCTTGACGTTGGATGAGCAGTTCTTC
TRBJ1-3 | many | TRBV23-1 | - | CASSPLPGVWGNTIYF | TGCGCCAGCAGTCCCCTCCCAGGAGTATGGGGAAACACCATATATTTT
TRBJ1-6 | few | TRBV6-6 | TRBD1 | CASIQGGSSYNSPLHF | TGTGCCAGCATTCAGGGGGGGAGCTCCTATAATTCACCCCTCCACTTT
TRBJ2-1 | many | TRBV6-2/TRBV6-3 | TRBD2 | CASSLMVAGGNEQFF | TGTGCCAGCAGTTTGATGGTAGCGGGGGGCAATGAGCAGTTCTTC
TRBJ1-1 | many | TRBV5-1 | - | CASSLDGQLNTEAFF | TGCGCCAGCAGCTTGGATGGGCAGCTGAACACTGAAGCTTTCTTT
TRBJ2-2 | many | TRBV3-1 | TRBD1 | CASSQRQGNTGELFF | TGTGCCAGCAGCCAGCGACAGGGGAACACCGGGGAGCTGTTTTTT
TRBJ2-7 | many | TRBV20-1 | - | CSARDGASSGYEQYF | TGCAGTGCTAGAGACGGGGCAAGTTCTGGCTACGAGCAGTACTTC
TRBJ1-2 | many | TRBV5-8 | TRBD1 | CASSLAGGTGSNYGYTF | TGTGCCAGCAGCTTGGCCGGGGGGACAGGGTCTAACTATGGCTACACCTTC
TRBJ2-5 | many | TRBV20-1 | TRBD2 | CSARASGPSGGFLETQYF | TGCAGTGCTAGAGCCAGCGGGCCAAGCGGGGGGTTTTTAGAGACCCAGTACTTC
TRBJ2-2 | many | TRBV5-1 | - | CASSLRQSAGELFF | TGCGCCAGCAGCTTGAGGCAGTCTGCCGGGGAGCTGTTTTTT
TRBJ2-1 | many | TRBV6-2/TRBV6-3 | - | CASLPSVRVVEQFF | TGTGCCAGCCTCCCTAGCGTCCGTGTCGTGGAGCAGTTCTTC
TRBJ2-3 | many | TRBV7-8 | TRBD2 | CASSFWASGSSRADTQYF | TGTGCCAGCAGCTTCTGGGCTAGCGGGAGTTCGAGGGCAGATACGCAGTATTTT
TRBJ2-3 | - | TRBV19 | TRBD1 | CASSISTGAADTQYF | TGTGCCAGTAGTATTTCGACAGGGGCAGCAGATACGCAGTATTTT
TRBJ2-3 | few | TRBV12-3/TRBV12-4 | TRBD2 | CASRTLAGDSDTQYF | TGTGCCAGCAGGACCCTAGCGGGAGACTCCGATACGCAGTATTTT
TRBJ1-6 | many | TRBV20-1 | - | CSARDSGVSYNSPLHF | TGCAGTGCTAGAGATAGCGGGGTCTCCTATAATTCACCCCTCCACTTT